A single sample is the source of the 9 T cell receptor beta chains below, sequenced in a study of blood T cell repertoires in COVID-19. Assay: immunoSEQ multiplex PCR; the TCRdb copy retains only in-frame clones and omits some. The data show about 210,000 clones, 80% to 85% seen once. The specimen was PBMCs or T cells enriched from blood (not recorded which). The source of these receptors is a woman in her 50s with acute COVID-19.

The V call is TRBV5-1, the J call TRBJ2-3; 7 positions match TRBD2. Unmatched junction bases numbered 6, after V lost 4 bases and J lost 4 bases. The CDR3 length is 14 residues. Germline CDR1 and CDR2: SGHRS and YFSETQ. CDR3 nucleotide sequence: TGCGCCAGCAGCACCCTGGCGGGGGCAGATACGCAGTATTTT. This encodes CASSTLAGADTQYF. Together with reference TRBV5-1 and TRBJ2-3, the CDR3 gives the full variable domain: KAGVTQTPRYLIKTRGQQVTLSCSPISGHRSVSWYQQTPGQGLQFLFEYFSETQRNKGNFPGRFSGRQFSNSRSEMNVSTLELGDSALYLCASSTLAGADTQYFGPGTRLTVL.

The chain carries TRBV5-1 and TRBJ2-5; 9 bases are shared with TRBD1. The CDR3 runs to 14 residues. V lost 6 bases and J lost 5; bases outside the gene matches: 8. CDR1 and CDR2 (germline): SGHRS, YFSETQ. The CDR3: CASNTGTGRETQYF. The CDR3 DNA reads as TGCGCCAGCAACACCGGGACAGGGCGGGAGACCCAGTACTTC.

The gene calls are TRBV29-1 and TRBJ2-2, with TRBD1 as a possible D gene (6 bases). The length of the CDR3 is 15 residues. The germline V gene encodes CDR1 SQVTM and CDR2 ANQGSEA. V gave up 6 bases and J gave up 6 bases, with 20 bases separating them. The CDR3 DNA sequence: TGCAGCGTAACAACAGGGTCCCTTTTCTCCGGGGAGCTGTTTTTT. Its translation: CSVTTGSLFSGELFF.

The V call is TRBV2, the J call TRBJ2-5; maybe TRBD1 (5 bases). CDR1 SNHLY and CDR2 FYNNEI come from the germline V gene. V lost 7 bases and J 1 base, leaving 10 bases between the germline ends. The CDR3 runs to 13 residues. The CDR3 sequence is CASMGRSQETQYF. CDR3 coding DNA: TGTGCCAGCATGGGGCGGAGCCAAGAGACCCAGTACTTC.

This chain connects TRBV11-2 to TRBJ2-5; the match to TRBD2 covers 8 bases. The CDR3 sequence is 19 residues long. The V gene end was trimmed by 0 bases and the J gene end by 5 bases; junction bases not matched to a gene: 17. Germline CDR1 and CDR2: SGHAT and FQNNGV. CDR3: CASSLDLEGWRGAYETQYF. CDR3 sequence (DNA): TGTGCCAGCAGCTTAGATCTCGAGGGTTGGCGGGGGGCTTATGAGACCCAGTACTTC.

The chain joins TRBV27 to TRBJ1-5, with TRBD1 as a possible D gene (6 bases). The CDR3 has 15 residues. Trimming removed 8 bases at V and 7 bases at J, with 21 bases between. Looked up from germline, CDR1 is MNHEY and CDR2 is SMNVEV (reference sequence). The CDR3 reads CASAFRGAGRQPQHF. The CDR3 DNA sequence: TGTGCCAGCGCCTTCCGGGGGGCAGGGCGCCAGCCCCAGCATTTT.

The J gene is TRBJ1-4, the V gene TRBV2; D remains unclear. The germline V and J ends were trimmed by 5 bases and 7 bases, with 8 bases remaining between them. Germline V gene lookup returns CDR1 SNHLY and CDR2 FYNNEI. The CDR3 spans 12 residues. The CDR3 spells CASSQTGEKLFF. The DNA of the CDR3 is TGTGCCAGCAGTCAGACGGGTGAAAAACTGTTTTTT. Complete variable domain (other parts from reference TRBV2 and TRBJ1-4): EPEVTQTPSHQVTQMGQEVILRCVPISNHLYFYWYRQILGQKVEFLVSFYNNEISEKSEIFDDQFSVERPDGSNFTLKIRSTKLEDSAMYFCASSQTGEKLFFGSGTQLSVL.

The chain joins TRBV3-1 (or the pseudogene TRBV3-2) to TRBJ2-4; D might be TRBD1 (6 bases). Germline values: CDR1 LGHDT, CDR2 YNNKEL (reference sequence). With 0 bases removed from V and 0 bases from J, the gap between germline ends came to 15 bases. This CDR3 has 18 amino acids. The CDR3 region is CASSQDPWGQLAKNIQYF. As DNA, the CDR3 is TGTGCCAGCAGCCAAGACCCTTGGGGACAACTAGCCAAAAACATTCAGTACTTC.

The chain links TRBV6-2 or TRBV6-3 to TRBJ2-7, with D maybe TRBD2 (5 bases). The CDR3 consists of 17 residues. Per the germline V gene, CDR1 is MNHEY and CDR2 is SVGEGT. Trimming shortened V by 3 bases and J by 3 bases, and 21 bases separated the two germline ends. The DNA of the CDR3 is TGTGCCAGCAGTTATTCCCCGTTCTGGCGGGCCCTCTACGAGCAGTACTTC. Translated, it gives CASSYSPFWRALYEQYF.